This entry lists 16 T cell receptor beta chains sequenced from one sample in a study of blood T cells in healthy people across ages. Next came a second PCR, run for about 6 to 11 cycles, which used a sample-barcoded 5' primer along with a J-beta primer mix. TCRdb called the 5' RACE reads again in MiXCR, with one record for every CDR3 protein. The sample yields some 700,000 distinct CDR3 sequences, 22% seen once. The sequenced material came from blood. These receptors were taken from a man between 65 and 79 years old in good health.

This clonotype was observed a few times. The chain carries TRBV7-9 and TRBJ1-5; no reliable D call. Germline CDR1 and CDR2: SEHNR and FQNEAQ (reference sequence). Trimming stripped 5 bases from V and 10 bases from J, with 9 bases between. The CDR3 totals 11 residues. CDR3 in DNA: TGTGCCAGCAGCGCCAGGAACCCCCAGCATTTT. This codes for CASSARNPQHF.

This clonotype turned up a few times. The chain has TRBV27 and TRBJ2-1, with 7 bases aligning to TRBD2. V lost 6 bases and J lost 4; bases outside the gene matches: 12. The CDR3 spans 16 residues. Germline CDR1 is MNHEY and CDR2 is SMNVEV (reference sequence). The DNA for the CDR3 is TGTGCCAGCAGGGGCATTTCAAGCGGGAAGTACAATGAGCAGTTCTTC. Its protein is CASRGISSGKYNEQFF.

This clonotype was counted between two and nine times. The J gene is TRBJ1-1, the V gene TRBV12-3 or TRBV12-4; TRBD1 matches at 9 bases. J gave up 5 bases and V 6 bases, and 7 bases lay outside the gene matches. The CDR3 sequence is 14 residues long. CDR3 coding DNA: TGTGCCAGCAGCGCTCACAGGGGGCAAACTGAAGCTTTCTTT. Its translation is CASSAHRGQTEAFF.

The chain combines TRBV15 with TRBJ2-1; 8 nucleotides line up with TRBD2. Germline CDR1 LNHNV, CDR2 YYDKDF (reference sequence). V shed 6 bases and J 8 bases; nucleotides not matched to a gene: 12. The CDR3 runs to 15 residues. CDR3 bases: TGTGCCACCAGTTTAGCAGCGGGGGATGTGTATGAGCAGTTCTTC. As protein: CATSLAAGDVYEQFF.

This clonotype occurred a few times. The chain links TRBV12-3 or TRBV12-4 to TRBJ1-2, with 7 positions matching TRBD1. There are 14 residues in the CDR3. The junction had 5 bases not matched to a gene; V was cut back by 0 bases and J by 7 bases. This CDR3 is CASSLALGGGGYTF. The CDR3 DNA follows: TGTGCCAGCAGTTTAGCGCTAGGGGGCGGTGGCTACACCTTC.

The V gene is TRBV7-2, the J gene TRBJ1-2; D remains unclear. The CDR3 is 14 amino acids. The germline V and J ends were trimmed by 5 bases and 8 bases, with 18 bases remaining between them. CDR1 is SGHTA, CDR2 FQGNSA, per germline. The DNA of the CDR3 is TGTGCCAGCAGCCTACTAAGCGGTTCTAAGGGCTACACCTTC. Residues: CASSLLSGSKGYTF.

This chain links TRBV20-1 with TRBJ2-3, with 7 positions matching TRBD1. The CDR3 runs to 16 residues. Trimming at V came to 6 bases and at J to 2 bases, leaving 14 bases not matched to a gene. Looked up from germline, CDR1 is DFQATT and CDR2 is SNEGSKA (reference sequence). CDR3 amino acids: CSAGMTGLFITDTQYF. CDR3 coding DNA: TGCAGTGCGGGAATGACAGGGCTCTTCATCACAGATACGCAGTATTTT.

This clonotype was detected a few times. This chain uses TRBV3-1 with TRBJ1-1, with D possibly matching TRBD1 (6 bases). The CDR3 length is 15 residues. Germline CDR1 and CDR2: LGHDT and YNNKEL (reference sequence). Trimming cost V 1 base and J 0 bases, with 9 bases left between them. In nucleotides, the CDR3 is TGTGCCAGCAGCCAAGGACAGGTGGTGAACACTGAAGCTTTCTTT. This sequence encodes CASSQGQVVNTEAFF.

This clonotype was found a few times. The CDR3 spells CASSLTLVDEQFF. CDR3 nucleotides: TGTGCCAGCAGCTTAACCCTAGTTGATGAGCAGTTCTTC. V usage is TRBV7-3 and J usage is TRBJ2-1; D call uncertain. Trimming removed 0 bases at V and 8 bases at J, with 8 bases between. Germline loops: CDR1 SGHTA, CDR2 FQGTGA. CDR3 length equals 13 residues.

This chain links TRBV11-2 with TRBJ2-1, with TRBD2 identical over 7 bases. The J segment lost 6 bases and the V segment lost 4 bases, leaving 6 bases of the junction unmatched. CDR3 length equals 14 residues. Germline loops: CDR1 SGHAT, CDR2 FQNNGV. The DNA of the CDR3 is TGTGCCAGCAGCTCTTGGACTAGAGTCAATGAGCAGTTCTTC. Translation gives CASSSWTRVNEQFF.

This rearrangement joins TRBV12-3 or TRBV12-4 to TRBJ2-1; TRBD1 or TRBD2 may be the D gene (5 bases each). The J call may be faulty, since TRBJ2-7 better matches the DNA end. The CDR3 totals 14 residues. The CDR3 here is CASSFSRGVSEQYF. CDR3 coding DNA: TGTGCCAGCAGTTTCTCGCGAGGGGTCAGCGAGCAGTACTTC.

In its sample, this clonotype was seen many times. This chain joins TRBV4-3 and TRBJ1-2; TRBD1 matches 8 bases. Germline values: CDR1 LGHNA, CDR2 YSLEER. V lost 0 bases, J lost 5 bases, and 11 bases stayed unmatched. There are 17 residues in the CDR3. The CDR3 DNA sequence: TGCGCCAGCAGCCAAGAGCCGCCGGGACAGGAGATTTATGGCTACACCTTC. This sequence encodes CASSQEPPGQEIYGYTF.

This clonotype appeared a few times. The chain couples TRBV7-7 to TRBJ2-1, with D perhaps assigned TRBD1 or TRBD2 (6 bases each). Germline values: CDR1 SSHAT, CDR2 FNYEAQ (reference sequence). V lost 5 bases to trimming and J lost 4 bases, with 18 bases between them. The CDR3 is 16 amino acids. The CDR3, as DNA: TGTGCCAGCAGCCCGGGGGCGCAGGCGGGATACAATGAGCAGTTCTTC. This translates into CASSPGAQAGYNEQFF.

This clonotype has more than one count but fewer than ten. The CDR3 DNA sequence: TGTGCCAGCAGTCGGACTAGCGGGGGTAGCTCCTACAATGAGCAGTTCTTC. Its protein is CASSRTSGGSSYNEQFF. The chain carries TRBV6-6 and TRBJ2-1; 13 nucleotides align to TRBD2. Germline assignment: CDR1 MNHNY and CDR2 SVGAGI (reference sequence). The junction had 4 bases not matched to a gene; V was cut back by 5 bases and J by 0 bases. The CDR3 consists of 17 residues.

This chain uses TRBV20-1 with TRBJ2-7; perhaps TRBD1 as D (6 bases). The CDR3 runs to 11 residues. Germline V gene lookup returns CDR1 DFQATT and CDR2 SNEGSKA (reference sequence). Trimming removed 6 bases from V and 5 bases from J, with 11 bases in between. CDR3 region: CSAQAGDEQYF. CDR3 in DNA: TGCAGTGCGCAAGCAGGGGACGAGCAGTACTTC.

This clonotype was counted ten times or more. This chain links TRBV28 with TRBJ1-2, with a tentative D call TRBD1 (5 bases). Germline CDR1 MDHEN, CDR2 SYDVKM. This CDR3 is 15 amino acids long. The ends were cut back, 3 bases at V and 5 bases at J, with 16 bases in the middle. The DNA of the CDR3 is TGTGCCAGCAGTTTCGGGACTTCCCGTAGTTATGGCTACACCTTC. This codes for CASSFGTSRSYGYTF.